Here is one T cell receptor (beta chain) with its context. Its antigen is undetermined. Given a much more abundant clone one base away, this may be a read error. The record originates from a study of molecular identifiers for immune sequencing clone quantification. Study summary: Four of five RNA aliquots from around 18,000 or 91,000 naive CD8 T cells were sequenced. General study points: In CMV-specific effectors, clones above 20 copies held over 99% of molecules; naive, under 1%. Barcodes shared by identical TCR molecules could lead to underestimated sizes of highly expanded clones.

TCRdb redid the calling of the PCR reads with MiXCR, one entry per CDR3 protein. The table has 250,000 to 350,000 distinct CDR3 sequences, roughly 23% seen once. V gave up 6 bases and J gave up 8 bases, with 8 bases separating them. Looked up from germline, CDR1 is MDHEN and CDR2 is SYDVKM. The CDR3 runs to 11 residues. The TCR was taken from a human donor in good health. Some libraries in this study had Jurkat cell RNA spiked in. The sequenced sample consisted of naive CD8+ T cells from blood, with Jurkat cell RNA spiked in. The subset: FACS-sorted CD8+CD4-CCR7+CD45RA+ naive T cells. The chain has TRBV28 and TRBJ2-4, with D uncertain. Here the CDR3 reads CASSDIYIQYF. The CDR3 bases are TGTGCCAGCAGCGACATCTACATTCAGTACTTC.